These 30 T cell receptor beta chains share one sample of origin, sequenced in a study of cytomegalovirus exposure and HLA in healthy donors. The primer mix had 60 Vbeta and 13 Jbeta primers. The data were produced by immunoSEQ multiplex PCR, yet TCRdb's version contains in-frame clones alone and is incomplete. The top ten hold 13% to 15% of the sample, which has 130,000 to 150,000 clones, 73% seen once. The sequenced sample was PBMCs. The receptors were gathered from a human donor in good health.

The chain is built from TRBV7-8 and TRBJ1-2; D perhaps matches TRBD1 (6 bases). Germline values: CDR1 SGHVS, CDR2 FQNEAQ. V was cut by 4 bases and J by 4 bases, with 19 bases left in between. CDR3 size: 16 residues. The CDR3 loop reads CASSSEGGRRIYGYTF. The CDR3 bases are TGTGCCAGCAGCTCCGAGGGGGGGCGCAGGATCTATGGCTACACCTTC.

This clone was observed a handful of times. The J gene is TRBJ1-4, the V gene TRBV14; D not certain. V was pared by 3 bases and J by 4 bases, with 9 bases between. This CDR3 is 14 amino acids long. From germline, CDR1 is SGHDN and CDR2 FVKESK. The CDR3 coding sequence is TGTGCCAGCAGCCATGGAGGGAGTAATGAAAAACTGTTTTTT. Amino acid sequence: CASSHGGSNEKLFF.

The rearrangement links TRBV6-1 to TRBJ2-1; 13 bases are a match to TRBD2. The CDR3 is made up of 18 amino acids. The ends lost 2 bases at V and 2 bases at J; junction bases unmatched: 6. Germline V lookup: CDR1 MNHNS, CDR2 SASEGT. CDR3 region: CASSEPGTSGRAYNEQFF. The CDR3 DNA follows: TGTGCCAGCAGTGAACCGGGCACTAGCGGGAGGGCCTACAATGAGCAGTTCTTC.

This CDR3 is CASSSDRTNEKLFF. CDR3 DNA: TGTGCCAGCAGTTCGGACAGGACTAATGAAAAACTGTTTTTT. V is TRBV2 and J is TRBJ1-4, with 7 bases lining up with TRBD1. Germline V CDR1 and CDR2: SNHLY, FYNNEI. CDR3 length equals 14 residues. V lost 5 bases and J lost 2; bases outside the gene matches: 2.

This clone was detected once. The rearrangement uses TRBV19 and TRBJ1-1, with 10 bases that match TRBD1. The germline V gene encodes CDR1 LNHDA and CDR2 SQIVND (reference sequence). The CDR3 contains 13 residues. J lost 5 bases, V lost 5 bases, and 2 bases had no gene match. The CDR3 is CASSRTGGTEAFF. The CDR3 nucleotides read TGTGCCAGTAGTCGGACAGGGGGAACTGAAGCTTTCTTT.

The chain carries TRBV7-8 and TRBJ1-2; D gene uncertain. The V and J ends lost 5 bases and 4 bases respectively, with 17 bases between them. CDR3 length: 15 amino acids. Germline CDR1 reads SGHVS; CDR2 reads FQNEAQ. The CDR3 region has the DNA TGTGCCAGCAGCCCCGTGAGAGGGTCGAGCTATGGCTACACCTTC. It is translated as CASSPVRGSSYGYTF.

The CDR3 protein is CASSIDRYNEQFF. The CDR3 DNA reads TGTGCCAGTAGTATCGACAGATACAATGAGCAGTTCTTC. The V call is TRBV19, the J call TRBJ2-1, with a tentative D call TRBD1 (5 bases). This CDR3 contains 13 residues. Germline loops: CDR1 LNHDA, CDR2 SQIVND (reference sequence). The V end lost 3 bases, the J end lost 4 bases, and 7 bases lay between the germline ends.

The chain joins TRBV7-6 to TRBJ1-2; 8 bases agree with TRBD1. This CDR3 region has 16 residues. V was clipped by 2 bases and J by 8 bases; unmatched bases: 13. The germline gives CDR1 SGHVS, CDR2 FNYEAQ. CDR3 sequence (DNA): TGTGCCAGCAGCTTAACCGAACAGGGGGTCTCTGGGGGCTACACCTTC. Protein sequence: CASSLTEQGVSGGYTF. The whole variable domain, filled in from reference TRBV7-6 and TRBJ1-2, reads GAGVSQSPRYKVTKRGQDVALRCDPISGHVSLYWYRQALGQGPEFLTYFNYEAQQDKSGLPNDRFSAERPEGSISTLTIQRTEQRDSAMYRCASSLTEQGVSGGYTFGSGTRLTVV.

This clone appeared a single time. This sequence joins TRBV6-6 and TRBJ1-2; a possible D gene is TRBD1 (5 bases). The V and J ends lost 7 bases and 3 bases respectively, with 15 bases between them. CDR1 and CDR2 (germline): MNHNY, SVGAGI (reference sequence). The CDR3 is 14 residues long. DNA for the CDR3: TGTGCCAGCACCTCGCCCCGCAGGGACTATGGCTACACCTTC. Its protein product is CASTSPRRDYGYTF.

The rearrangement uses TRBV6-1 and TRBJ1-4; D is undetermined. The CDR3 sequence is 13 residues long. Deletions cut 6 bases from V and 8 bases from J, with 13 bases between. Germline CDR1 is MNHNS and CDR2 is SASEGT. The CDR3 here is CASRPGLREKLFF. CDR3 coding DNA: TGTGCCAGCAGACCGGGATTGAGAGAAAAACTGTTTTTT.

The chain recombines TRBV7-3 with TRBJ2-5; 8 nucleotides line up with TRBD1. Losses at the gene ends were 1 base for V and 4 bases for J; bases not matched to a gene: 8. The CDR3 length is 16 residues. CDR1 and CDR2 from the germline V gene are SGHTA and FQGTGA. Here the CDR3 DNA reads TGTGCCAGCAGCTTAAGCGGACAGGGTTTTAGAGAGACCCAGTACTTC. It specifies CASSLSGQGFRETQYF.

Written as DNA, the CDR3 is TGTGCCAGCAGCTTAATGGAGGAGGAAGCTTTCTTT. This codes for CASSLMEEEAFF. The gene calls are TRBV7-9 and TRBJ1-1; the D is unclear. V gave up 2 bases and J gave up 8 bases, with 9 bases separating them. Per germline, CDR1 SEHNR and CDR2 FQNEAQ (reference sequence). The CDR3 loop spans 12 amino acids.

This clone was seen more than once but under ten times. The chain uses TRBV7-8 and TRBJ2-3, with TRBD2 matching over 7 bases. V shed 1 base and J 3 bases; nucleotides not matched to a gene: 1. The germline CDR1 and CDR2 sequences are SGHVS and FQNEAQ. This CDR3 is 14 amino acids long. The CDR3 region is CASSLEGLTDTQYF. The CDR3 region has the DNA TGTGCCAGCAGCTTAGAGGGACTAACAGATACGCAGTATTTT.

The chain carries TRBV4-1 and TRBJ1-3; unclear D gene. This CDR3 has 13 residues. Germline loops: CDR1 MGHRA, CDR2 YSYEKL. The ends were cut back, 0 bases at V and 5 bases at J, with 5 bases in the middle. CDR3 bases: TGCGCCAGCAGCCAAGATTTAAGAAACACCATATATTTT. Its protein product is CASSQDLRNTIYF.

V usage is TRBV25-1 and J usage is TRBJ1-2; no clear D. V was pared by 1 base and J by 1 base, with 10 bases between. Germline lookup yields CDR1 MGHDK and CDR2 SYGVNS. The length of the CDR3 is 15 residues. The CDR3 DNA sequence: TGTGCCAGCAGTGAATTCGGTACAGTTAACTATGGCTACACCTTC. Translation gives CASSEFGTVNYGYTF.

For the CDR3, the DNA is TGTGCCAGCAGCGCCACGACAGGGGTTACCTCCTACGAGCAGTACTTC. Its translation: CASSATTGVTSYEQYF. The chain employs TRBV9 and TRBJ2-7; 8 bases are shared with TRBD1. Germline-derived CDR1 and CDR2 are SGDLS and YYNGEE. V shed 3 bases and J 0 bases; nucleotides not matched to a gene: 8. The CDR3 is 16 residues long.

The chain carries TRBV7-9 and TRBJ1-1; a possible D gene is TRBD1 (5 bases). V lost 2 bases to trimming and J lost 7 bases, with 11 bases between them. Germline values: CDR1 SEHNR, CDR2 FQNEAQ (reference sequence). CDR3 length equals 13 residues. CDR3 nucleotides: TGTGCCAGCAGCTTAAACAGGATCGATGAAGCTTTCTTT. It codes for CASSLNRIDEAFF.

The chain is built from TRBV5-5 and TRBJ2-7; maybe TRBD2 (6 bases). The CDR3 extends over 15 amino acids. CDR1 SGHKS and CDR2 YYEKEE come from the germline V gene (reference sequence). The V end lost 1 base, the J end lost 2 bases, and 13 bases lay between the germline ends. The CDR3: CASSLPGVGTYEQYF. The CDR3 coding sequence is TGTGCCAGCAGCTTGCCGGGGGTAGGGACCTACGAGCAGTACTTC.

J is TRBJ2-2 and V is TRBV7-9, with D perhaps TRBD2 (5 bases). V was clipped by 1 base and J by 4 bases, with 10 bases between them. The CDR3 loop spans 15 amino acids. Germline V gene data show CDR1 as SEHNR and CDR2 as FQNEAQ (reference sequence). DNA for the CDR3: TGTGCCAGCAGCTTAGGTGGGAGAGTCACCGGGGAGCTGTTTTTT. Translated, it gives CASSLGGRVTGELFF.

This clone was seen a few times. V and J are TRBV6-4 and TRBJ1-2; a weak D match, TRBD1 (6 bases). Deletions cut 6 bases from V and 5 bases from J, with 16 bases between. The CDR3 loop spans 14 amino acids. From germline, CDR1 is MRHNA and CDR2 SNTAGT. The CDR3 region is CASRPTGISYGYTF. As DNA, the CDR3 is TGTGCCAGCAGGCCTACAGGGATCTCTTATGGCTACACCTTC.

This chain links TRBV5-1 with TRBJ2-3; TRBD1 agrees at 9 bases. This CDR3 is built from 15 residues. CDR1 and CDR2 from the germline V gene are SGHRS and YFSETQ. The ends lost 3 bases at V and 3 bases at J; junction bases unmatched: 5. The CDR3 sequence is CASSWGGTGTDTQYF. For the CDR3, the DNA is TGCGCCAGCAGCTGGGGGGGGACAGGGACAGATACGCAGTATTTT. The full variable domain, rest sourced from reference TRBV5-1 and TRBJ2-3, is KAGVTQTPRYLIKTRGQQVTLSCSPISGHRSVSWYQQTPGQGLQFLFEYFSETQRNKGNFPGRFSGRQFSNSRSEMNVSTLELGDSALYLCASSWGGTGTDTQYFGPGTRLTVL.

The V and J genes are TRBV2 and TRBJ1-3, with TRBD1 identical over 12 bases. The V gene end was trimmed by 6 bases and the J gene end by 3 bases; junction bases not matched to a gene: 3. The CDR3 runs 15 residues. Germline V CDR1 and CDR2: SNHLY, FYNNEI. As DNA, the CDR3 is TGTGCCAGCAGGGGGACAGGGGGCCGTGGAAACACCATATATTTT. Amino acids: CASRGTGGRGNTIYF.

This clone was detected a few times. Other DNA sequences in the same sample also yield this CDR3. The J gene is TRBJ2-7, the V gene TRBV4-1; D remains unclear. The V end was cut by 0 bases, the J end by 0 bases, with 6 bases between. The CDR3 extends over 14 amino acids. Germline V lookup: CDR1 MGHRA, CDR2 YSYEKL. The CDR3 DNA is TGCGCCAGCAGCCAAGATCCCAGCTCCTACGAGCAGTACTTC. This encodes CASSQDPSSYEQYF.

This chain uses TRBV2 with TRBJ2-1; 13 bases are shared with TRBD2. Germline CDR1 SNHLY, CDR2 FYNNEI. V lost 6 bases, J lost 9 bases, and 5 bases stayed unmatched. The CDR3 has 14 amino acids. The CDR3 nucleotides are TGTGCCAGCAGGGGGACTAGCGGGGTCGGTGAGCAGTTCTTC. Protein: CASRGTSGVGEQFF.

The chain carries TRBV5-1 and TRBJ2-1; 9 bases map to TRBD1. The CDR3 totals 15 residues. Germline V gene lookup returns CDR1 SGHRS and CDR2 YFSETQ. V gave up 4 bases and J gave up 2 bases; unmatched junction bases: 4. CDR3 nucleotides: TGCGCCAGCAGCCCGGGGGACAGGGCCTACAATGAGCAGTTCTTC. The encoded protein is CASSPGDRAYNEQFF.

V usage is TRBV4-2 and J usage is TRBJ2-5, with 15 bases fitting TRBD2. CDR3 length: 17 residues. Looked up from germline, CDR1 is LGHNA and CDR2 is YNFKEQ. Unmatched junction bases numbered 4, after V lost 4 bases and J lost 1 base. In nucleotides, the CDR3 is TGTGCCAGCAGCCGCTCGGGACTAGCGGGAGGCCAAGAGACCCAGTACTTC. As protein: CASSRSGLAGGQETQYF.

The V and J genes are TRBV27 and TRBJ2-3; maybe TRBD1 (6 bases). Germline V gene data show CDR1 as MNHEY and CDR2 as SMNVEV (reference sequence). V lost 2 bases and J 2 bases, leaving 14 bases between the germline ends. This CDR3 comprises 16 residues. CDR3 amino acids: CASSLRGDTVTDTQYF. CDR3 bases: TGTGCCAGCAGTTTAAGAGGGGACACGGTCACAGATACGCAGTATTTT.

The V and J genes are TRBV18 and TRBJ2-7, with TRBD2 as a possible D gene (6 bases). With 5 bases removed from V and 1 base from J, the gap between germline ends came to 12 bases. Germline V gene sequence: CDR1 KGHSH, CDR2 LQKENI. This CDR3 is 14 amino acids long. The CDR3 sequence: CASSGEVSSYEQYF. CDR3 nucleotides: TGTGCCAGCTCAGGGGAGGTCAGTTCCTACGAGCAGTACTTC.

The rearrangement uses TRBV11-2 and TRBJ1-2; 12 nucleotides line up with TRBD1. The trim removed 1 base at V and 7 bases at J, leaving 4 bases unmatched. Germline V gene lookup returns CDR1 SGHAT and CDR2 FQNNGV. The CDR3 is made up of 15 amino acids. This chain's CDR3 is CASSLAGQGASGYTF. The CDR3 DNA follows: TGTGCCAGCAGCTTAGCGGGACAGGGGGCGTCTGGCTACACCTTC. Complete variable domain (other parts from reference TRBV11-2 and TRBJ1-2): EAGVAQSPRYKIIEKRQSVAFWCNPISGHATLYWYQQILGQGPKLLIQFQNNGVVDDSQLPKDRFSAERLKGVDSTLKIQPAKLEDSAVYLCASSLAGQGASGYTFGSGTRLTVV.

CDR3 nucleotide sequence: TGTGCCAGCAGTTACAGACAGGGGGGAAACACCGGGGAGCTGTTTTTT. Translation: CASSYRQGGNTGELFF. This sequence joins TRBV6-6 and TRBJ2-2; 9 bases match TRBD1. Trimming at V came to 2 bases and at J to 2 bases, leaving 3 bases not matched to a gene. This CDR3 spans 16 amino acids. Germline assignment: CDR1 MNHNY and CDR2 SVGAGI (reference sequence).